The clone carrying this T cell receptor (beta chain) was counted once. Enrolled during active infection, Seattle patients were then followed longitudinally. Sequencing used immunoSEQ multiplex PCR; TCRdb keeps in-frame clones, though not all of them. The data hold 55,000 to 75,000 clones, with less than 90% observed a single time. The entry originates in a study of blood T cell repertoires in COVID-19. Whole-study context: Spain, Italy and the United States supplied samples that represented acute and convalescent COVID-19.

The V end was cut by 2 bases, the J end by 8 bases, with 15 bases between. From germline, CDR1 is WNHNN and CDR2 SYGVQD (reference sequence). The CDR3 spans 15 residues. The chain employs TRBV10-1 and TRBJ2-2; D possibly corresponds to TRBD1 (6 bases). This receptor was taken from a man aged 55 to 70 with COVID-19, enrolled during active disease. Source material: peripheral blood. This chain's CDR3 is CASSEIWSGEGELFF. In DNA form, the CDR3 reads TGCGCCAGCAGTGAGATCTGGTCAGGGGAAGGGGAGCTGTTTTTT.